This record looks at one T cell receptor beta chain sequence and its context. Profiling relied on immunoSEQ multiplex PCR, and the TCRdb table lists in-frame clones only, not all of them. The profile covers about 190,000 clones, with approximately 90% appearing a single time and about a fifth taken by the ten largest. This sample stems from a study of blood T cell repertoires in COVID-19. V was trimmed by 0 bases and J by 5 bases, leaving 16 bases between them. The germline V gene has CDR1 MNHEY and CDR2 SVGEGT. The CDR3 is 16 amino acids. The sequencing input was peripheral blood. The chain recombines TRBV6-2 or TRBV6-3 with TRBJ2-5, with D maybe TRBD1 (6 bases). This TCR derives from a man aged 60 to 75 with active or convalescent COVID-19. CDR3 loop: CASSYSGLTGPETQYF. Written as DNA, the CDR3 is TGTGCCAGCAGTTACTCTGGACTGACAGGACCGGAGACCCAGTACTTC.